The 28 T cell receptor beta chains reported below all come from one sample, sequenced in a study of tissue T cells after allogeneic stem cell transplantation. As for time point: mouse harvest day 14 after allogeneic transplant. Tail vein injection delivered 10^7 T-cell-depleted bone marrow cells and 10^6 splenic CD5+ T cells. Here immunoSEQ multiplex PCR was the method, and the copy in TCRdb shows in-frame clones only, minus some. The sample has 5,000 to 7,500 clones; roughly 49% are singletons. Sequencing was performed on gut tissue. All receptors come from a female BALB/c mouse given C57BL/6 T cells with graft-versus-host disease after an allogeneic hematopoietic cell transplant.

On this clone: Gene names are mouse gene names. Read coverage stops 1 residue before the CDR3 terminus; the germline J gene supplies the remainder. The J gene is TRBJ2-2, the V gene TRBV31, with D unresolved. The germline V gene has CDR1 GKSSPN and CDR2 SITVG. The CDR3 runs to 13 residues. The V and J ends lost 0 bases and 5 bases respectively, with 7 bases between them. The part of the CDR3 DNA that was read is TGTGCCTGGAGTCTAGCCAGGACCGGGCAGCTCTAC. This codes for CAWSLARTGQLY. The CDR3 reads in full as CAWSLARTGQLYF.

This clone is large (0.1 to 1%). Mouse gene names apply. The read ends 1 residue early relative to the CDR3; the germline J gene fills the gap. The chain recombines TRBV3 with TRBJ2-7; 10 positions agree with TRBD2. V lost 5 bases and J lost 1; bases outside the gene matches: 5. The CDR3 covers 15 residues. The V gene's germline CDR1 is SNHLY and CDR2 FYNGKV (reference sequence). This CDR3 is CASSPLLGGSYEQYF. CDR3 bases read: TGTGCCAGCAGCCCTTTACTGGGGGGGTCCTATGAACAGTAC.

Concerning this clone: Gene and germline names: mouse. The read finishes 1 residue shy of the CDR3 end, and the germline J gene is used to complete it. The V and J genes are TRBV29 and TRBJ2-5, with TRBD1 matching over 8 bases. J lost 1 base, V lost 6 bases, and 0 bases had no gene match. The CDR3 covers 13 residues. Germline values: CDR1 MSHET, CDR2 SYDVDS. CDR3 in amino acids: CASRDRDQDTQYF. The DNA read from the CDR3 is TGTGCTAGCAGGGACAGGGACCAAGACACCCAGTAC.

This clone is termed medium-sized. Genes and germline are mouse. Read data end 1 residue before the CDR3 end; the end is taken from the germline J gene. The rearrangement joins TRBV3 to TRBJ1-1; 7 nucleotides agree with TRBD1. The V gene's germline CDR1 is SNHLY and CDR2 FYNGKV (reference sequence). Unmatched junction bases numbered 1, after V lost 0 bases and J lost 3 bases. This CDR3 is built from 14 residues. The CDR3 reads CASSLAGGDTEVFF. The part of the CDR3 DNA that was read is TGTGCCAGCAGCTTAGCAGGGGGCGACACAGAAGTCTTC.

In the case of this clone: Genes and germline come from the mouse. The CDR3 end is not reached by the read, which stops 1 residue before it; the germline J gene fills it in. The chain links TRBV13-1 to TRBJ2-5; possibly TRBD1 for D (6 bases). Germline CDR1 is NSHNY and CDR2 is SYGAGN. The CDR3 extends over 14 amino acids. The ends were cut back, 2 bases at V and 2 bases at J, with 9 bases in the middle. Incomplete CDR3 DNA: TGTGCCAGCAGTGAACAGGGAGGCCAAGACACCCAGTAC. Translation: CASSEQGGQDTQY. The full CDR3 sequence reads CASSEQGGQDTQYF.

A remark on this clone: The genes and germline here are from mouse. Read coverage stops 1 residue before the CDR3 terminus; the germline J gene supplies the remainder. This rearrangement joins TRBV29 to TRBJ2-7; 8 positions match TRBD2. The length of the CDR3 is 14 residues. The germline V gene has CDR1 MSHET and CDR2 SYDVDS. The J segment lost 6 bases and the V segment lost 5 bases, leaving 9 bases of the junction unmatched. The CDR3 bases that were read are TGTGCTAGCAGTCCCGGGGCTGGGGGGTTTGAACAGTAC. The encoded protein is CASSPGAGGFEQY. The entire CDR3 sequence reads CASSPGAGGFEQYF.

Comments on this clone: These gene names are mouse names. The CDR3 is cut off 1 residue early in the read; its end comes from the germline J gene. The chain combines TRBV13-3 with TRBJ2-4; D remains unclear. Germline V gives CDR1 NNHDY, CDR2 SYVADS. V lost 3 bases and J 1 base, leaving 3 bases between the germline ends. This CDR3 comprises 12 residues. Partial CDR3 DNA: TGTGCCAGCAGTGCTGGTCAAAACACCTTGTAC. Its protein product is CASSAGQNTLY. The CDR3 in its entirety is CASSAGQNTLYF.

With regard to this clone: The genes and germline here are from mouse. The read ends 1 residue before the CDR3 terminus; that terminus is restored from the germline J gene. The chain couples TRBV26 to TRBJ2-7, with 7 bases that match TRBD1. This CDR3 has 13 residues. Germline CDR1 KGHPV, CDR2 FQNQEV (reference sequence). The trim removed 1 base at V and 4 bases at J, leaving 1 base unmatched. CDR3 DNA (partial): TGTGCCAGCAGTCTGTGGGGACAGTATGAACAGTAC. Translating it yields CASSLWGQYEQY. The CDR3 reads in full as CASSLWGQYEQYF.

As regards this clone: The germline and genes are mouse ones. The CDR3 bases that were read are TGTGCCAGCAGTGAGAGCGGGACAGCCTATGAACAGTAC. Translation: CASSESGTAYEQY. The whole CDR3 region reads CASSESGTAYEQYF. The J gene is TRBJ2-7, the V gene TRBV13-3; 7 nucleotides align to TRBD1. The CDR3 extends 1 residue past the end of the read, so its final part is completed from the germline J gene. Per germline, CDR1 NNHDY and CDR2 SYVADS. The V segment lost 2 bases and the J segment 2 bases; nucleotides outside the gene matches: 4. The CDR3 has 14 amino acids.

Comments on this clone: Genes and germline come from the mouse. The read ends 1 residue before the CDR3 terminus; that terminus is restored from the germline J gene. This chain uses TRBV16 with TRBJ2-7, with a weak D call TRBD2 (7 bases). Per germline, CDR1 SGHSA and CDR2 FRNQAP. This CDR3 is 14 amino acids long. V shed 1 base and J shed 2 bases, with 9 bases lying between them. CDR3 residues: CASSLAGGAYEQYF. CDR3 DNA, as far as it was read: TGTGCAAGCAGCTTAGCGGGGGGCGCCTATGAACAGTAC.

For this clone: Gene names refer to mouse genes. The CDR3 end falls 1 residue outside the read, so it is completed with the germline J gene. This chain uses TRBV3 with TRBJ2-3; possibly TRBD1 or TRBD2 for D (5 bases each). V lost 0 bases to trimming and J lost 0 bases, with 7 bases between them. The CDR3 sequence is 15 residues long. CDR1 SNHLY and CDR2 FYNGKV come from the germline V gene (reference sequence). CDR3 DNA, as far as it was read: TGTGCCAGCAGCTTAGCTGGGGCGAGTGCAGAAACGCTGTAT. Protein: CASSLAGASAETLY. The complete CDR3 reads CASSLAGASAETLYF.

By share of the sample, this clone is medium-sized. Gene and germline names: mouse. The read comes to an end 1 residue before the CDR3 does, leaving the germline J gene to fill in the end. The genes are TRBV5 and TRBJ2-3; no firm D call. With 1 base removed from V and 0 bases from J, the gap between germline ends came to 5 bases. The germline gives CDR1 LGHNA, CDR2 YNLKQL (reference sequence). This CDR3 has 14 residues. The part of the CDR3 DNA that was read is TGTGCCAGCAGCCAAGCTGGTAGTGCAGAAACGCTGTAT. Translation: CASSQAGSAETLY. The entire CDR3 reads CASSQAGSAETLYF.

Turning to this clone: Mouse gene names and germline throughout. The observed sequence ends 1 residue before the CDR3 terminus, with the missing tail filled in from the germline J gene. The chain links TRBV31 to TRBJ1-4; no definite D call. The V end lost 3 bases, the J end lost 5 bases, and 4 bases lay between the germline ends. CDR3 length equals 11 residues. From germline, CDR1 is GKSSPN and CDR2 SITVG. CDR3 DNA, as far as it was read: TGTGCCTGGAGAAAAAACGAAAGATTATTT. It yields the protein CAWRKNERLF. Given in full, the CDR3 is CAWRKNERLFF.

As for this clone: Mouse germline and gene names are used. The read terminates 1 residue before the CDR3 end, so the remaining end is supplied by the germline J gene. This chain links TRBV26 with TRBJ2-2; 8 bases are a match to TRBD1. V lost 2 bases to trimming and J lost 1 base; unmatched junction nucleotides: 6. CDR1 is KGHPV and CDR2 is FQNQEV in the germline V gene (reference sequence). This CDR3 is built from 17 residues. CDR3: CASSLDRGRGNTGQLYF. CDR3 bases read: TGTGCCAGCAGTCTGGACAGGGGCCGTGGAAACACCGGGCAGCTCTAC. The complete variable domain, with remaining parts taken from reference TRBV26 and TRBJ2-2, reads NSKVIQTPRYLVKGQGQKAKMRCIPEKGHPVVFWYQQNKNNEFKFLINFQNQEVLQQIDMTEKRFSAECPSNSPCSLEIQSSEAGDSALYLCASSLDRGRGNTGQLYFGEGSKLTVL.

This clone was seen only a few times. The gene names here belong to mouse. Coverage ceases 1 residue before the CDR3 finishes, and the germline J gene fills in the end. The chain uses TRBV26 and TRBJ2-7, with 8 positions matching TRBD1. The V and J ends lost 3 bases and 2 bases, in that order; junction bases with no gene match: 3. The CDR3 length is 14 residues. Germline V CDR1 and CDR2: KGHPV, FQNQEV (reference sequence). The covered CDR3 bases are TGTGCCAGCAGTCTCAGACAGGGGCCCTATGAACAGTAC. It codes for CASSLRQGPYEQY. The CDR3 in full is CASSLRQGPYEQYF.

This clone has just a few counts. Gene labels here are mouse ones. The read stops 1 residue short of the end of the CDR3; the missing end is completed from the germline J gene. This sequence joins TRBV5 and TRBJ2-7; possible D gene TRBD1, 6 bases. The CDR3 totals 12 residues. Germline CDR1 is LGHNA and CDR2 is YNLKQL (reference sequence). V dropped 4 bases and J dropped 4 bases, with 8 bases sitting between them. The chain's CDR3 is CASSRDKYEQYF. The covered CDR3 bases are TGTGCCAGCAGCCGGGACAAATATGAACAGTAC.

About this clone itself: The gene names here belong to mouse. The CDR3 reads CASSRLGGNTLYF. The CDR3 bases that were read are TGTGCCAGCTCTCGACTGGGGGGGAACACCTTGTAC. The chain joins TRBV12-2 to TRBJ2-4; TRBD2 matches at 11 bases. The missing CDR3 end, 1 residue past where the read stops, is filled in from the germline J gene. The CDR3 has 13 residues. CDR1 SGHLS and CDR2 HYDKME come from the germline V gene. J gave up 6 bases and V 2 bases, and 0 bases lay outside the gene matches. Using reference TRBV12-2 and TRBJ2-4 for the parts outside the CDR3, the full variable domain is NSGVVQSPRYIIKGKGERSILKCIPISGHLSVAWYQQTQGQELKFFIQHYDKMERDKGNLPSRFSVQQFDDYHSEMNMSALELEDSAVYFCASSRLGGNTLYFGAGTRLSVL.

As regards this clone: Here the gene names and germline are mouse. The read finishes 1 residue shy of the CDR3 end, and the germline J gene is used to complete it. J is TRBJ1-2 and V is TRBV13-1, with unresolved D. Trimming pared 0 bases from V and 2 bases from J, leaving 5 bases between. The CDR3 length is 13 residues. The germline V gene encodes CDR1 NSHNY and CDR2 SYGAGN. The CDR3 DNA, read in part, is TGTGCCAGCAGTGATGTGGGGAACTCCGACTACACC. It encodes CASSDVGNSDYT. The whole CDR3 protein is CASSDVGNSDYTF.

In its sample, this clone is medium-sized. Germline and genes: mouse. The CDR3 end lies 1 residue beyond the end of the read and is filled in from the germline J gene. The rearrangement links TRBV3 to TRBJ2-7; 10 bases agree with TRBD1. This CDR3 region has 13 residues. The trim removed 4 bases at V and 4 bases at J, leaving 1 base unmatched. CDR1 and CDR2 (germline): SNHLY, FYNGKV (reference sequence). The sequenced CDR3 bases are TGTGCCAGCAGCTGGGACAGGGGTTATGAACAGTAC. Translating it yields CASSWDRGYEQY. The complete CDR3 protein is CASSWDRGYEQYF.

On this clone itself: Any gene name here is a mouse gene name. The sequence runs out 1 residue before the end of the CDR3; the remainder is reconstructed from the germline J gene. V and J are TRBV12-1 and TRBJ1-4; D gene ambiguous. The V and J ends lost 3 bases and 0 bases respectively, with 7 bases between them. The CDR3 contains 14 residues. CDR1 is SGHSN and CDR2 is HYEKVE in the germline V gene. This CDR3 is CASSSTISNERLFF. CDR3 bases read: TGTGCCAGCTCTTCGACAATTTCCAACGAAAGATTATTT.

Relative to its sample, this clone is medium-sized. Any gene name here is a mouse gene name. The CDR3 is cut off 1 residue early in the read; its end comes from the germline J gene. The gene calls are TRBV3 and TRBJ2-5; D is perhaps TRBD2 (5 bases). The germline V gene has CDR1 SNHLY and CDR2 FYNGKV (reference sequence). The CDR3 contains 12 residues. Between the trimmed V and J ends, which lost 7 bases and 3 bases, there was a span of 8 bases. CDR3 in amino acids: CASKDSQDTQYF. The part of the CDR3 DNA that was read is TGTGCCAGCAAGGACTCTCAAGACACCCAGTAC.

A remark on this clone: Gene names and germline match the mouse. The CDR3 extends 1 residue past the end of the read, so its final part is completed from the germline J gene. This chain uses TRBV26 with TRBJ2-3; D remains ambiguous. This CDR3 spans 13 amino acids. The V end lost 2 bases, the J end lost 0 bases, and 3 bases lay between the germline ends. In germline, CDR1 is KGHPV, CDR2 FQNQEV (reference sequence). The chain's CDR3 is CASSLSSAETLYF. Partial CDR3 DNA: TGTGCCAGCAGTCTGAGTAGTGCAGAAACGCTGTAT.

As for this clone: The genes are named according to mouse. The sequenced fragment ends 1 residue before the CDR3 boundary, so the rest is inferred from the germline J gene. This chain uses TRBV12-2 with TRBJ1-4; no definite D call. Germline loops: CDR1 SGHLS, CDR2 HYDKME. This CDR3 spans 14 amino acids. V was trimmed by 0 bases and J by 0 bases, leaving 4 bases between them. The DNA read from the CDR3 is TGTGCCAGCTCTCTCGGGGTTTCCAACGAAAGATTATTT. Translated: CASSLGVSNERLF. The CDR3, in full, reads CASSLGVSNERLFF.

This clone was detected a few times. Mouse germline and gene names are used. The read falls 1 residue short of the CDR3 end, and the missing part is taken from the germline J gene. The chain recombines TRBV12-1 with TRBJ1-1; TRBD1 agrees at 7 bases. Trimming removed 0 bases from V and 4 bases from J; junction bases left unmatched: 4. CDR1 is SGHSN and CDR2 is HYEKVE in the germline V gene. The CDR3 sequence is 14 residues long. The CDR3: CASSLDRAGTEVFF. The sequenced part of the CDR3 DNA is TGTGCCAGCTCTCTCGACAGGGCGGGCACAGAAGTCTTC.

Details on this clone: Here the gene names and germline are mouse. The sequenced fragment ends 1 residue before the CDR3 boundary, so the rest is inferred from the germline J gene. The chain employs TRBV26 and TRBJ1-1; TRBD1 aligns across 7 bases. Germline values: CDR1 KGHPV, CDR2 FQNQEV (reference sequence). The CDR3 is 14 residues long. J lost 4 bases, V lost 4 bases, and 6 bases had no gene match. The sequenced CDR3 bases are TGTGCCAGCAGTCGAGGGGGCGCGGGCACAGAAGTCTTC. Amino acid sequence: CASSRGGAGTEVF. The whole CDR3 region reads CASSRGGAGTEVFF.

There are a few counts of this clone. The germline and genes are mouse ones. Read sequence stops 1 residue before the CDR3 end, and the germline J gene provides the missing end. This sequence joins TRBV12-2 and TRBJ2-4; 7 nucleotides line up with TRBD2. The length of the CDR3 is 14 residues. Germline CDR1 reads SGHLS; CDR2 reads HYDKME. With 1 base clipped from V and 6 bases from J, the junction kept 6 bases outside the gene matches. The sequenced CDR3 bases are TGTGCCAGCTCTCTGGGGGGGAGGAGGAACACCTTGTAC. It yields the protein CASSLGGRRNTLY. The entire CDR3 protein is CASSLGGRRNTLYF.

A few counts support this clone. Gene names are the mouse ones. The CDR3 end is not reached by the read, which stops 1 residue before it; the germline J gene fills it in. The chain links TRBV26 to TRBJ2-7; TRBD2 aligns across 9 bases. Germline V gene sequence: CDR1 KGHPV, CDR2 FQNQEV (reference sequence). V lost 2 bases to trimming and J lost 5 bases; unmatched junction nucleotides: 1. The CDR3 has 13 residues. This chain's CDR3 is CASSLGDWDEQYF. Partial CDR3 DNA: TGTGCCAGCAGTCTGGGGGACTGGGATGAACAGTAC.

With regard to this clone: Genes here carry mouse names. The missing CDR3 end, 1 residue past where the read stops, is filled in from the germline J gene. The J gene is TRBJ1-1, the V gene TRBV20; D possibly corresponds to TRBD1 (5 bases). V was shortened by 2 bases and J by 1 base, with 5 bases between the two germline ends. Germline CDR1 reads GFQATS; CDR2 reads STVNSAI. The CDR3 runs 12 residues. The CDR3 bases that were read are TGTGGTGCTAGGACAGGAAACACAGAAGTCTTC. Its translation is CGARTGNTEVF. The full-length CDR3 reads as CGARTGNTEVFF.